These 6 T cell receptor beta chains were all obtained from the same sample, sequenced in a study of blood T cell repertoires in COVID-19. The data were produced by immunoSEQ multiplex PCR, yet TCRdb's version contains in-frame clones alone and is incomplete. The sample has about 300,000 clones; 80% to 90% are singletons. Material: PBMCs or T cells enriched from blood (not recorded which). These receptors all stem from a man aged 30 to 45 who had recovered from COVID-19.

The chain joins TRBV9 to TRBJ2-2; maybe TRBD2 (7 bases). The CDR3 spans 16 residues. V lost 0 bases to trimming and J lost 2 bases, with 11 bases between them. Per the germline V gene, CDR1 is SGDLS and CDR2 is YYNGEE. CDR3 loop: CASSVEGGINTGELFF. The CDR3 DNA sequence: TGTGCCAGCAGCGTAGAGGGGGGGATCAACACCGGGGAGCTGTTTTTT.

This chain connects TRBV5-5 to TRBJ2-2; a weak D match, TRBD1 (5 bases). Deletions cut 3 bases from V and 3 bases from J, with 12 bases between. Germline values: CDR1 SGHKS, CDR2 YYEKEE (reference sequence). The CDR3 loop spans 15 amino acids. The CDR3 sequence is CASSSTGTHTGELFF. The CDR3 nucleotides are TGTGCCAGCAGCTCCACAGGTACCCACACCGGGGAGCTGTTTTTT. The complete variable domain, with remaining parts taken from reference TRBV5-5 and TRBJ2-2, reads DAGVTQSPTHLIKTRGQQVTLRCSPISGHKSVSWYQQVLGQGPQFIFQYYEKEERGRGNFPDRFSARQFPNYSSELNVNALLLGDSALYLCASSSTGTHTGELFFGEGSRLTVL.

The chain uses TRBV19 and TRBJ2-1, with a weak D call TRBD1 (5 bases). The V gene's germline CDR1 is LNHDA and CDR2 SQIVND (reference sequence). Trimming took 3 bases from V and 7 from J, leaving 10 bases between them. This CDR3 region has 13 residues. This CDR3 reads CASSIDRPNEQFF. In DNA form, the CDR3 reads TGTGCCAGTAGTATTGACAGACCTAATGAGCAGTTCTTC.

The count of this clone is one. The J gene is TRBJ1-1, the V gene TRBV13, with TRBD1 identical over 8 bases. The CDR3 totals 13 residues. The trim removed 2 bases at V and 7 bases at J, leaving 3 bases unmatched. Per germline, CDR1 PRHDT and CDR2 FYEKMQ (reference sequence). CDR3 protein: CASSLSGQGEAFF. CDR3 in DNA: TGTGCCAGCAGCTTATCAGGACAGGGTGAAGCTTTCTTT.

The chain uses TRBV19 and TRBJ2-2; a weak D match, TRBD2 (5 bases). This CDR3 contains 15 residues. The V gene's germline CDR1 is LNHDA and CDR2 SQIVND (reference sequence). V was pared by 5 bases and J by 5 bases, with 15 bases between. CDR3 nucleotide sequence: TGTGCCAGTAGTCCGACTATCCTCAGGACCGGGGAGCTGTTTTTT. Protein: CASSPTILRTGELFF.

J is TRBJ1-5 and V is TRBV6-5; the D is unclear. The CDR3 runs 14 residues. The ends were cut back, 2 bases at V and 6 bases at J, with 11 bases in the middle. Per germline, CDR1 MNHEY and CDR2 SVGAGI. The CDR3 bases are TGTGCCAGCAGTTACCTCGGACGGGGTCAGCCCCAGCATTTT. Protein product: CASSYLGRGQPQHF.